This T cell receptor (beta chain) was obtained from a study of cytotoxic CD8 clonotypes in ibrutinib-treated CLL. Study as a whole: The samples contained about 250,000 productive templates on average. They also contained an average of about 100,000 productive rearrangements.

Clones were sequenced by immunoSEQ multiplex PCR, and TCRdb holds only the in-frame ones, with some missing. The sample records tens of thousands of clones, 83% being singletons. The CDR3 is 13 amino acids. Germline values: CDR1 SQVTM, CDR2 ANQGSEA. The V gene lost 6 bases and the J gene lost 3 bases, with 12 bases spanning the gap. The V gene is TRBV29-1, the J gene TRBJ1-5; possibly TRBD1 for D (5 bases). The source is a human donor with chronic lymphocytic leukemia. The sample consisted of PBMCs, taken after 24 months of ibrutinib treatment. The CDR3, as DNA: TGCAGCGTCGGGGGGGACTCCAATCAGCCCCAGCATTTT. This encodes CSVGGDSNQPQHF.